What follows are 27 T cell receptor beta chains derived from one specimen sequenced in a study of T cells in Graves' hyperthyroidism and ophthalmopathy. TCR beta CDR3 regions were amplified from RNA transcripts. Carried out on the TCR CDR3, a first-round RT-PCR used the HTBI primer set. TCRdb re-called the multiplex PCR reads with MiXCR, one entry per CDR3 protein. The sample has hundreds of thousands of distinct CDR3 sequences, 15% to 19% seen once. Source material: blood. These receptor sequences come from a woman between 18 and 29 years old with Graves' hyperthyroidism that later progressed to Graves' ophthalmopathy.

CDR3 amino acids: CASSQDTRAIGSEQFF. As DNA, the CDR3 is TGTGCCAGCAGCCAAGATACGAGGGCGATTGGAAGTGAGCAGTTCTTC. The chain uses TRBV14 and TRBJ2-1, with D perhaps matching TRBD2 (5 bases). CDR1 is SGHDN, CDR2 FVKESK, per germline. Deletions cut 0 bases from V and 9 bases from J, with 18 bases between. The CDR3 loop spans 16 amino acids.

The genes are TRBV19 and TRBJ2-1, with TRBD2 as a possible D gene (6 bases). From germline, CDR1 is LNHDA and CDR2 SQIVND (reference sequence). CDR3 length: 14 residues. Trimming shortened V by 7 bases and J by 7 bases, and 17 bases separated the two germline ends. The CDR3 DNA sequence: TGTGCCAGTACTCGGGTGGCTCGGGGGAATGAGCAGTTCTTC. Protein: CASTRVARGNEQFF. The full variable domain, its missing parts supplied by reference TRBV19 and TRBJ2-1, is DGGITQSPKYLFRKEGQNVTLSCEQNLNHDAMYWYRQDPGQGLRLIYYSQIVNDFQKGDIAEGYSVSREKKESFPLTVTSAQKNPTAFYLCASTRVARGNEQFFGPGTRLTVL.

This clonotype was observed at least ten times. The chain carries TRBV28 and TRBJ2-5, with a tentative D call TRBD1 (5 bases). With 2 bases removed from V and 0 bases from J, the gap between germline ends came to 10 bases. Per germline, CDR1 MDHEN and CDR2 SYDVKM. This CDR3 region has 15 residues. CDR3 sequence: CASSLGRAYQETQYF. The DNA for the CDR3 is TGTGCCAGCAGTTTAGGCAGGGCCTACCAAGAGACCCAGTACTTC.

Many counts were recorded for this clonotype. The chain recombines TRBV7-2 with TRBJ2-1; 8 bases map to TRBD2. This CDR3 contains 16 residues. J was trimmed by 6 bases and V by 0 bases; bases with no gene match: 7. Per the germline V gene, CDR1 is SGHTA and CDR2 is FQGNSA. This chain's CDR3 is CASSLAGSGDLNEQFF. CDR3 sequence (DNA): TGTGCCAGCAGCTTAGCGGGTAGCGGGGACCTCAATGAGCAGTTCTTC.

This clonotype was recorded many times. The V and J genes are TRBV10-3 and TRBJ2-7; 12 bases are shared with TRBD1. V dropped 10 bases and J dropped 2; count of bases not matched to a gene: 9. Germline V gene lookup returns CDR1 ENHRY and CDR2 SYGVKD. This CDR3 has 15 amino acids. CDR3 in amino acids: CATKMGQGATYEQYF. CDR3 nucleotides: TGTGCCACAAAGATGGGACAGGGGGCTACCTACGAGCAGTACTTC.

This clonotype has a count of ten or more. The chain is built from TRBV28 and TRBJ2-1, with TRBD2 matching over 11 bases. Trimming removed 2 bases from V and 7 bases from J; junction bases left unmatched: 4. Germline CDR1 is MDHEN and CDR2 is SYDVKM. The length of the CDR3 is 15 residues. In DNA form, the CDR3 reads TGTGCCAGCAGTTTAGCCGGGACTAGCGGAAATGAGCAGTTCTTC. Translated, it gives CASSLAGTSGNEQFF.

This clonotype was detected many times. The chain is built from TRBV28 and TRBJ2-7; 7 bases agree with TRBD1. The length of the CDR3 is 13 residues. Germline CDR1 reads MDHEN; CDR2 reads SYDVKM. The V and J ends lost 7 bases and 2 bases, in that order; junction bases with no gene match: 5. The DNA for the CDR3 is TGTGCCAGCAACCCGACAGGGACCTACGAGCAGTACTTC. Translating it yields CASNPTGTYEQYF.

This clonotype was counted at least ten times. The V gene is TRBV20-1, the J gene TRBJ2-1; 7 bases are shared with TRBD2. The CDR3 has 15 residues. Germline assignment: CDR1 DFQATT and CDR2 SNEGSKA (reference sequence). The V gene end was trimmed by 3 bases and the J gene end by 4 bases; junction bases not matched to a gene: 9. In DNA, the CDR3 is TGCAGTGCTAGGGGGGGGAGGGGTAGGTACAATGAGCAGTTCTTC. Residues: CSARGGRGRYNEQFF.

The sample holds many counts of this clonotype. This sequence joins TRBV7-2 and TRBJ2-3; no clear D. Germline CDR1 SGHTA, CDR2 FQGNSA. Trimming left V 5 bases short and J 2 bases short, with 8 bases between. This CDR3 has 13 residues. The CDR3 protein is CASSRVLTDTQYF. The CDR3 DNA sequence: TGTGCCAGCAGCCGGGTCCTCACAGATACGCAGTATTTT. The entire variable domain, with the rest obtained from reference TRBV7-2 and TRBJ2-3, is as follows: GAGVSQSPSNKVTEKGKDVELRCDPISGHTALYWYRQSLGQGLEFLIYFQGNSAPDKSGLPSDRFSAERTGGSVSTLTIQRTQQEDSAVYLCASSRVLTDTQYFGPGTRLTVL.

The rearrangement uses TRBV6-1 and TRBJ2-5; 7 nucleotides agree with TRBD1. CDR1 and CDR2 from the germline V gene are MNHNS and SASEGT. The ends lost 2 bases at V and 4 bases at J; junction bases unmatched: 10. This CDR3 region has 16 residues. CDR3 bases: TGTGCCAGCAGTGAACCGGTCGAGGCAGGGGGAGAGACCCAGTACTTC. Its protein product is CASSEPVEAGGETQYF.

This clonotype was counted at least ten times. The rearrangement joins TRBV5-1 to TRBJ2-1; the match to TRBD2 covers 11 bases. Trimming took 1 base from V and 2 from J; bases not matched to a gene: 17. Germline CDR1 SGHRS, CDR2 YFSETQ. CDR3 length: 21 residues. The CDR3 region is CASSLLRTSGFYYDTYNEQFF. CDR3 in DNA: TGCGCCAGCAGCTTGCTCCGGACTAGCGGGTTCTACTACGACACCTACAATGAGCAGTTCTTC.

A single count supports this clonotype. The genes are TRBV9 and TRBJ2-7; perhaps D is TRBD1 or TRBD2 (5 bases each). CDR3 length: 16 residues. In germline, CDR1 is SGDLS, CDR2 YYNGEE. Trimming left V 4 bases short and J 5 bases short, with 22 bases between. CDR3 in amino acids: CASSLGTVRGQDEQYF. Here the CDR3 DNA reads TGTGCCAGCAGCTTAGGGACCGTCCGAGGGCAGGACGAGCAGTACTTC.

This clonotype appeared many times. The chain couples TRBV7-2 to TRBJ2-7; D uncertain. CDR1 SGHTA and CDR2 FQGNSA come from the germline V gene. The CDR3 loop spans 15 amino acids. V was shortened by 2 bases and J by 2 bases, with 13 bases between the two germline ends. CDR3 in DNA: TGTGCCAGCAGCTTATCCCAAGGTGGGACCTACGAGCAGTACTTC. It codes for CASSLSQGGTYEQYF.

This clonotype was seen many times. V gene TRBV20-1 combines with J gene TRBJ2-7, with 13 bases matching TRBD2. V shed 4 bases, J shed 7 bases, and the junction held 13 bases outside the gene matches. This CDR3 comprises 16 residues. Per the germline V gene, CDR1 is DFQATT and CDR2 is SNEGSKA (reference sequence). The CDR3: CSAKGLAGTPGSEQYF. CDR3 bases: TGCAGTGCTAAGGGACTAGCGGGGACCCCAGGATCGGAGCAGTACTTC.

The chain carries TRBV5-1 and TRBJ2-6, with D possibly matching TRBD2 (5 bases). The germline V gene encodes CDR1 SGHRS and CDR2 YFSETQ. The CDR3 spans 17 residues. V lost 4 bases and J 0 bases, leaving 14 bases between the germline ends. DNA of the CDR3: TGCGCCAGCAGCGAAGGACTGAGAATCTCTGGGGCCAACGTCCTGACTTTC. Its translation is CASSEGLRISGANVLTF. Supplemented by reference TRBV5-1 and TRBJ2-6, the full variable domain reads KAGVTQTPRYLIKTRGQQVTLSCSPISGHRSVSWYQQTPGQGLQFLFEYFSETQRNKGNFPGRFSGRQFSNSRSEMNVSTLELGDSALYLCASSEGLRISGANVLTFGAGSRLTVL.

This clonotype was recorded at least ten times. V and J are TRBV12-3 or TRBV12-4 and TRBJ2-7; no clear D gene. The CDR3 spans 12 residues. The V end was cut by 3 bases, the J end by 2 bases, with 5 bases between. The CDR3, as DNA: TGTGCCAGCAGTTTGGCGACCTACGAGCAGTACTTC. Residues: CASSLATYEQYF.

This clonotype was picked up many times. V usage is TRBV18 and J usage is TRBJ1-5; no clear D. Germline V gene sequence: CDR1 KGHSH, CDR2 LQKENI. The V gene lost 2 bases and the J gene lost 0 bases, with 8 bases spanning the gap. The CDR3 spans 15 residues. DNA of the CDR3: TGTGCCAGCTCACCAGTCCCAAATAGCAATCAGCCCCAGCATTTT. Its translation is CASSPVPNSNQPQHF.

This clonotype occurred many times. CDR3 nucleotide sequence: TGTGCCAGCAGAGACCGGCAGGTCGAGACCCAGTACTTC. Its translation: CASRDRQVETQYF. The chain is built from TRBV6-2 or TRBV6-3 and TRBJ2-5; D gene unclear. Between the trimmed V and J ends, which lost 6 bases and 5 bases, there was a span of 13 bases. The germline V gene encodes CDR1 MNHEY and CDR2 SVGEGT. This CDR3 comprises 13 residues.

This clonotype was seen a few times. The gene calls are TRBV6-1 and TRBJ2-3; 9 nucleotides line up with TRBD2. Germline V CDR1 and CDR2: MNHNS, SASEGT. This CDR3 comprises 16 residues. V gave up 8 bases and J gave up 0 bases; unmatched junction bases: 9. This CDR3 reads CASSQTSGSSTDTQYF. CDR3 DNA: TGTGCCAGCTCCCAGACTAGCGGCTCTAGCACAGATACGCAGTATTTT.

The rearrangement joins TRBV6-1 to TRBJ2-7, with D uncertain. Trimming removed 6 bases at V and 5 bases at J, with 8 bases between. The length of the CDR3 is 11 residues. From germline, CDR1 is MNHNS and CDR2 SASEGT. CDR3 nucleotide sequence: TGTGCCAGCAGCCTAATGAACGAGCAGTACTTC. Protein sequence: CASSLMNEQYF.

The sample holds many counts of this clonotype. The chain has TRBV5-1 and TRBJ2-7; TRBD2 matches at 12 bases. CDR1 is SGHRS, CDR2 YFSETQ, per germline. Losses at the gene ends were 0 bases for V and 1 base for J; bases not matched to a gene: 5. The CDR3 is 17 residues long. The CDR3 protein is CASSLGLAGGISYEQYF. CDR3 DNA: TGCGCCAGCAGCTTGGGGCTAGCGGGAGGGATATCCTACGAGCAGTACTTC.

In its sample, this clonotype was seen many times. The chain uses TRBV20-1 and TRBJ2-1; 7 positions agree with TRBD2. Germline V gene sequence: CDR1 DFQATT, CDR2 SNEGSKA (reference sequence). Losses at the gene ends were 3 bases for V and 2 bases for J; bases not matched to a gene: 1. The CDR3 has 13 amino acids. The DNA for the CDR3 is TGCAGTGCTAGCAGCGGGGCCTACAATGAGCAGTTCTTC. Translation: CSASSGAYNEQFF.

This clonotype has just a few counts. The rearrangement links TRBV19 to TRBJ2-1; 14 nucleotides match TRBD2. CDR1 and CDR2 (germline): LNHDA, SQIVND (reference sequence). V was clipped by 3 bases and J by 9 bases; unmatched bases: 7. CDR3 length equals 16 residues. The CDR3 protein is CASSIGLAGGRGEQFF. Written as DNA, the CDR3 is TGTGCCAGTAGTATTGGACTAGCGGGAGGTAGAGGTGAGCAGTTCTTC. The full variable domain, with the rest looked up from reference TRBV19 and TRBJ2-1, is DGGITQSPKYLFRKEGQNVTLSCEQNLNHDAMYWYRQDPGQGLRLIYYSQIVNDFQKGDIAEGYSVSREKKESFPLTVTSAQKNPTAFYLCASSIGLAGGRGEQFFGPGTRLTVL.

This clonotype was recorded many times. The chain is built from TRBV12-3 or TRBV12-4 and TRBJ2-3; D is perhaps TRBD1 (6 bases). The CDR3 runs 13 residues. V was trimmed by 5 bases and J by 6 bases, leaving 12 bases between them. CDR3 residues: CASSPDRSDTQYF. The CDR3 DNA is TGTGCCAGCAGTCCCGACAGGTCCGATACGCAGTATTTT.

This clonotype was seen repeatedly, ten times or more. The V and J genes are TRBV27 and TRBJ2-1; 7 nucleotides align to TRBD1. This CDR3 is 14 amino acids long. Trimming took 6 bases from V and 2 from J; bases not matched to a gene: 4. Germline CDR1 MNHEY, CDR2 SMNVEV (reference sequence). The CDR3 spells CASRRQGPYNEQFF. CDR3 bases: TGTGCCAGCAGGAGACAGGGACCCTACAATGAGCAGTTCTTC.

This clonotype turned up a few times. V and J are TRBV29-1 and TRBJ1-2; possibly TRBD1 for D (5 bases). The CDR3 spans 12 residues. With 4 bases removed from V and 1 base from J, the gap between germline ends came to 7 bases. Germline V gene sequence: CDR1 SQVTM, CDR2 ANQGSEA. The CDR3 DNA reads TGCAGCGTTGCTGACAGTAACTATGGCTACACCTTC. Encoded protein: CSVADSNYGYTF.

This clonotype was counted at least ten times. The genes are TRBV20-1 and TRBJ1-1; D perhaps matches TRBD1 (6 bases). The CDR3 has 15 residues. The germline V and J ends were trimmed by 5 bases and 2 bases, with 18 bases remaining between them. Germline V gives CDR1 DFQATT, CDR2 SNEGSKA (reference sequence). The CDR3 nucleotides are TGCAGTGCTGGATCCCCTACAGGGCCTAACACTGAAGCTTTCTTT. This encodes CSAGSPTGPNTEAFF.